Listed below are T cell receptor beta chains from one sample, sequenced in a study of cytotoxic CD8 clonotypes in ibrutinib-treated CLL. Libraries were prepared by immunoSEQ multiplex PCR; TCRdb keeps only in-frame clonotypes and omits some of them. Of some 310,000 clones listed, about 80% were seen once; the top ten hold 5% to 7%. Sequences were derived from PBMCs, sampled before ibrutinib treatment. These receptors were collected from a human donor with chronic lymphocytic leukemia. CDR3s include the opening cysteine and the closing phenylalanine or tryptophan. A D gene is named only where the DNA matches it firmly. Rows give clone size only sometimes, using once, few, many, or a class for an expanded clone.

V: TRBV29-1
size: .
D: TRBD1
J: TRBJ1-2
DNA: TGCAGCGTCCCCGGGACAGGGGGCTTTGGCTACACCTTC
CDR3: CSVPGTGGFGYTF

V: TRBV9
size: .
D: .
J: TRBJ2-5
DNA: TGTGCCAGCAGCGTAGGTCCGTGGTTGAGGCCGTACCAAGAGACCCAGTACTTC
CDR3: CASSVGPWLRPYQETQYF

V: TRBV6-5
size: .
D: .
J: TRBJ2-3
DNA: TGTGCCAGCAGCCTCCCAGGTACAGATACGCAGTATTTT
CDR3: CASSLPGTDTQYF

V: TRBV19
size: few
D: .
J: TRBJ1-5
DNA: TGTGCCAGTAGTCGGCGTCAGGCGAACAATCAGCCCCAGCATTTT
CDR3: CASSRRQANNQPQHF

V: TRBV27
size: .
D: .
J: TRBJ1-1
DNA: TGTGCCAGCAGTTTCCTGTGGGACACGCGAAGGGCGACTGAAGCTTTCTTT
CDR3: CASSFLWDTRRATEAFF

V: TRBV30
size: .
D: .
J: TRBJ1-5
DNA: TGTGCCTCGAAGGGGGGGTCCCGGGTAAGGAAGCCCCAGCATTTT
CDR3: CASKGGSRVRKPQHF

V: TRBV4-3
size: .
D: TRBD1
J: TRBJ2-2
DNA: TGCGCCAGCAGCCCCCGACAGGGGGCCGGCACCGGGGAGCTGTTTTTT
CDR3: CASSPRQGAGTGELFF

V: TRBV5-1
size: .
D: .
J: TRBJ2-1
DNA: TGCGCCAGCAGCTCCCAGGGAGGATACAATGAGCAGTTCTTC
CDR3: CASSSQGGYNEQFF

V: TRBV12-5
size: few
D: .
J: TRBJ1-2
DNA: TGTGCTAGTGGCCTCTATAGGGAAGGCTACACCTTC
CDR3: CASGLYREGYTF

V: TRBV4-2
size: .
D: .
J: TRBJ1-5
DNA: TGTGCCAGCAGCCAACAACAGGTGTCGGGTCAGCCCCAGCATTTT
CDR3: CASSQQQVSGQPQHF

V: TRBV27
size: once
D: .
J: TRBJ2-7
DNA: TGTGCCAGCAGTTTATCCCAATCCTACGAGCAGTACTTC
CDR3: CASSLSQSYEQYF

V: TRBV6-1
size: .
D: TRBD1
J: TRBJ2-5
DNA: TGTGCCAGCAGGGGCAGGGGGCGAGCCCAAGAGACCCAGTACTTC
CDR3: CASRGRGRAQETQYF

V: TRBV20-1
size: .
D: .
J: TRBJ2-7
DNA: TGCAGTGCTCTTATGAGCTACGAGCAGTACTTC
CDR3: CSALMSYEQYF

V: TRBV28
size: once
D: .
J: TRBJ2-7
DNA: TGTGCCAGCTACGACGGCCCCGGGGGCAGTGCCCAAATGGAGCAGTACTTC
CDR3: CASYDGPGGSAQMEQYF

V: TRBV7-2
size: few
D: .
J: TRBJ2-4
DNA: TGTGCCAGCAGCTTAGAAAAGGGAAGCAAAAACATTCAGTACTTC
CDR3: CASSLEKGSKNIQYF

V: TRBV30
size: .
D: .
J: TRBJ1-1
DNA: TGTGCCCTGGAGCGGGCCAAGAACACTGAAGCTTTCTTT
CDR3: CALERAKNTEAFF

V: TRBV5-1
size: .
D: .
J: TRBJ2-1
DNA: TGCGCCAGCAGCCCCGGGACTCTACCCTCCTACAATGAGCAGTTCTTC
CDR3: CASSPGTLPSYNEQFF

V: TRBV7-6
size: few
D: .
J: TRBJ2-3
DNA: TGTGCCAGCAGCACCAACCGACAAGCGGGAGATACGCAGTATTTT
CDR3: CASSTNRQAGDTQYF

V: TRBV19
size: .
D: .
J: TRBJ1-1
DNA: TGTGCCAGTAGTATAGGACGGGCGAACACTGAAGCTTTCTTT
CDR3: CASSIGRANTEAFF

V: TRBV5-6
size: .
D: .
J: TRBJ2-5
DNA: TGTGCCAGCAGCGAAGCCACCTGGGCGGGAGAGACCCAGTACTTC
CDR3: CASSEATWAGETQYF

V: TRBV30
size: .
D: TRBD1
J: TRBJ2-1
DNA: TGTGCCTGGAACTCCGGGACAGGGGAGTACAATGAGCAGTTCTTC
CDR3: CAWNSGTGEYNEQFF

V: TRBV27
size: .
D: .
J: TRBJ1-1
DNA: TGTGCCAGCAGTTCCTCCACCGTTGACGGATACTCGAACACTGAAGCTTTCTTT
CDR3: CASSSSTVDGYSNTEAFF

V: TRBV30
size: .
D: .
J: TRBJ1-1
DNA: TGTGCCTGGAGTGATGGGCAAATGAACACTGAAGCTTTCTTT
CDR3: CAWSDGQMNTEAFF

V: TRBV29-1
size: .
D: TRBD1
J: TRBJ2-7
DNA: TGCAGCGTTGACTACGGGACAGGGGGCTACGAGCAGTACTTC
CDR3: CSVDYGTGGYEQYF

V: TRBV7-9
size: .
D: .
J: TRBJ1-1
DNA: TGTGCCAGCAGCATCAACGCGGACACTGAAGCTTTCTTT
CDR3: CASSINADTEAFF

V: TRBV30
size: once
D: TRBD1
J: TRBJ2-3
DNA: TGTGCCTGGAGTATGGTTTTGACTGACAGGGCCGATACGCAGTATTTT
CDR3: CAWSMVLTDRADTQYF

V: TRBV2
size: .
D: TRBD2
J: TRBJ2-5
DNA: TGTGCCAGCAGGGCCGGGACTAGGGAGACCCAGTACTTC
CDR3: CASRAGTRETQYF

V: TRBV2
size: .
D: .
J: TRBJ2-3
DNA: TGTGCCAGCAGTGAACGGGTTCCAAACACAGATACGCAGTATTTT
CDR3: CASSERVPNTDTQYF

V: TRBV6-6
size: .
D: .
J: TRBJ1-6
DNA: TGTGCCAGCAGTTACATGGGGATTTATTCACCCCTCCACTTT
CDR3: CASSYMGIYSPLHF

V: TRBV27
size: once
D: .
J: TRBJ2-7
DNA: TGTGCCAGCAGTTTATTTTCCCGAGAGCTCCGGGACTCCTACGAGCAGTACTTC
CDR3: CASSLFSRELRDSYEQYF

V: TRBV29-1
size: .
D: .
J: TRBJ2-7
DNA: TGCAGCGTTGCTGGCCTCTACGAGCAGTACTTC
CDR3: CSVAGLYEQYF

V: TRBV28
size: .
D: TRBD1
J: TRBJ2-7
DNA: TGTGCCAGCAGCACAGGGGGTGTCGAGCAGTACTTC
CDR3: CASSTGGVEQYF

V: TRBV30
size: .
D: .
J: TRBJ2-5
DNA: TGTGCCTGGAGTGTTCGGGTCACAGAGACCCAGTACTTC
CDR3: CAWSVRVTETQYF

V: TRBV4-3
size: .
D: .
J: TRBJ1-5
DNA: TGCGCCAGCAGCCAAGTTTATTATAGCAATCAGCCCCAGCATTTT
CDR3: CASSQVYYSNQPQHF

V: TRBV28
size: .
D: .
J: TRBJ1-2
DNA: TGTGCCAGCATTAATACCGGGACTCGCTCCGCAATGGCTGGCTACACCTTC
CDR3: CASINTGTRSAMAGYTF

V: TRBV28
size: .
D: TRBD2
J: TRBJ2-3
DNA: TGTGCCAGCAGGCCACCGGGACTAGCATTTTCAGATACGCAGTATTTT
CDR3: CASRPPGLAFSDTQYF

V: TRBV5-1
size: .
D: .
J: TRBJ1-4
DNA: TGCGCCAGCAGCTTGGCAGGGGCGCTCCGGCCTTTTGAAAAACTGTTTTTT
CDR3: CASSLAGALRPFEKLFF

V: TRBV11-1
size: .
D: TRBD2
J: TRBJ2-1
DNA: TGTGCCAGCAGCTTAGACCTGACTAGCGGGAATGAGCAGTTCTTC
CDR3: CASSLDLTSGNEQFF

V: TRBV5-7
size: .
D: TRBD2
J: TRBJ2-3
DNA: TGTGCCAGCAGCCTCCCCCGCGGGGGGGTGTTTGGAGATACGCAGTATTTT
CDR3: CASSLPRGGVFGDTQYF

V: TRBV7-2
size: .
D: .
J: TRBJ2-6
DNA: TGTGCCAGCAGCTTACAGGCATACGGGGCCAACGTCCTGACTTTC
CDR3: CASSLQAYGANVLTF

V: TRBV7-2
size: .
D: .
J: TRBJ1-1
DNA: TGTGCCAGCAGCCCTAGTAGTACGAACACTGAAGCTTTCTTT
CDR3: CASSPSSTNTEAFF

V: TRBV6-5
size: .
D: TRBD1
J: TRBJ1-1
DNA: TGTGCCAGCAGTTACTCGGCAGGGGGCTTGAACACTGAAGCTTTCTTT
CDR3: CASSYSAGGLNTEAFF

V: TRBV5-1
size: .
D: .
J: TRBJ1-2
DNA: TGCGCCAGCAGCACGAGGCGACGGGATTCTTTCGGCTACACCTTC
CDR3: CASSTRRRDSFGYTF

V: TRBV7-9
size: .
D: TRBD1
J: TRBJ2-7
DNA: TGTGCCAGCAGCCTCACCGCCTCGACAGGGGCCTACGAGCAGTACTTC
CDR3: CASSLTASTGAYEQYF

V: TRBV5-1
size: .
D: .
J: TRBJ2-1
DNA: TGCGCCAGCAGCTTGGTGAGGCAGCAGTTCTTC
CDR3: CASSLVRQQFF

V: TRBV6-5
size: .
D: .
J: TRBJ2-7
DNA: TGTGCCAGCAGTCGCTGGAGGGAGGTAGCCTACGAGCAGTACTTC
CDR3: CASSRWREVAYEQYF

V: TRBV9
size: .
D: TRBD1
J: TRBJ2-7
DNA: TGTGCCAGCAGCCCCCGGGACAGGAGCTCCTACGAGCAGTACTTC
CDR3: CASSPRDRSSYEQYF

V: TRBV29-1
size: .
D: TRBD2
J: TRBJ2-5
DNA: TGCAGCGTTGGACGGGACTATGTAGAGACCCAGTACTTC
CDR3: CSVGRDYVETQYF

V: TRBV2
size: .
D: .
J: TRBJ2-7
DNA: TGTGCCAGCAGTGAACCTATCTACGAGCAGTACTTC
CDR3: CASSEPIYEQYF

V: TRBV25-1
size: .
D: TRBD1
J: TRBJ2-7
DNA: TGTGCCAGCAGTGAATCTACAGGGGGAGCCTACGAGCAGTACTTC
CDR3: CASSESTGGAYEQYF

V: TRBV6-1
size: few
D: TRBD1
J: TRBJ1-4
DNA: TGTGCCAGTAGAGACAGGGTATGGGAAAAACTGTTTTTT
CDR3: CASRDRVWEKLFF

V: TRBV4-3
size: once
D: TRBD2
J: TRBJ2-3
DNA: TGCGCCAGCAGCCAAGCGGGTAAAGGACTAGCAAAGGGGGGCTTTGATACGCAGTATTTT
CDR3: CASSQAGKGLAKGGFDTQYF

V: TRBV15
size: .
D: .
J: TRBJ2-3
DNA: TGTGCCACCAGCAGAGGTCGGGCAGATACGCAGTATTTT
CDR3: CATSRGRADTQYF

V: TRBV6-5
size: .
D: .
J: TRBJ2-2
DNA: TGTGCCAGCAGTTACTGGTTCAGGAGTGGGGAGCTGTTTTTT
CDR3: CASSYWFRSGELFF

V: TRBV18
size: .
D: .
J: TRBJ2-1
DNA: TGTGCCAGCTCACCGGACCACAATGAGCAGTTCTTC
CDR3: CASSPDHNEQFF

V: TRBV11-2
size: .
D: .
J: TRBJ1-1
DNA: TGTGCCAGCAGCCCCCTTCGCTTAGGTTTTACTGAAGCTTTCTTT
CDR3: CASSPLRLGFTEAFF

V: TRBV11-2
size: .
D: TRBD1
J: TRBJ2-6
DNA: TGTGCCAGCAGCTTACGGGACAGGGACTTCTCTGGGGCCAACGTCCTGACTTTC
CDR3: CASSLRDRDFSGANVLTF

V: TRBV19
size: .
D: .
J: TRBJ1-2
DNA: TGTGCCAGTAGTGTTGAGCCGGGACCGGAGTATGGCTACACCTTC
CDR3: CASSVEPGPEYGYTF